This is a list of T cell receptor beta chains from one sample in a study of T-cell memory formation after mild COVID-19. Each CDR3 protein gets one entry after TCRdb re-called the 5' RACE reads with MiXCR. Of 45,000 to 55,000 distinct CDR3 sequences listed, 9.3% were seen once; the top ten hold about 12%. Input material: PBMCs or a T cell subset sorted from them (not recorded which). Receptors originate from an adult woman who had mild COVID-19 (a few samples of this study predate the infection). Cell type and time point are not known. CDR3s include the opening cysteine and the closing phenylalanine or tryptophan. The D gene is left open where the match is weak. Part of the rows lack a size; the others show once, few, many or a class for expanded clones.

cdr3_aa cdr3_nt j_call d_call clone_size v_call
CSAPGHYGYTF TGCAGTGCCCCGGGACACTATGGCTACACCTTC TRBJ1-2 . few TRBV20-1
CSVETGTTSTDTQYF TGCAGTGTGGAGACCGGGACTACCAGCACAGATACGCAGTATTTT TRBJ2-3 TRBD2 many TRBV20-1
CSASGYSTDTQYF TGCAGTGCTAGCGGGTACAGCACAGATACGCAGTATTTT TRBJ2-3 . many TRBV20-1
CSARGPYFNEKLFF TGCAGTGCTAGAGGACCGTACTTTAATGAAAAACTGTTTTTT TRBJ1-4 . few TRBV20-1
CASSLTSGTSGRVNEQFF TGTGCCAGCAGCCTTACCTCTGGGACTAGCGGGAGAGTGAATGAGCAGTTCTTC TRBJ2-1 TRBD2 many TRBV3-1
CASSQMDRRTTF TGTGCCAGCAGCCAAATGGACAGGCGGACCACCTTC TRBJ1-2 TRBD1 . TRBV3-1
CASSLGLAGNEQFF TGTGCCAGCAGCTTGGGGCTAGCGGGCAATGAGCAGTTCTTC TRBJ2-1 TRBD2 . TRBV7-2
CASSLARSSGSNEQFF TGTGCCAGCAGCTTAGCGAGGTCTAGCGGATCAAATGAGCAGTTCTTC TRBJ2-1 TRBD2 few TRBV11-3
CSVERGPGNVLTF TGCAGCGTTGAAAGGGGACCCGGCAACGTCCTGACTTTC TRBJ2-6 . . TRBV29-1
CASSPPHGGTGELFF TGTGCCAGCTCACCACCCCACGGAGGCACCGGGGAGCTGTTTTTT TRBJ2-2 . . TRBV18
CAIRDSNLRSGNTIYF TGTGCCATCAGAGACAGCAACTTGAGGTCTGGAAACACCATATATTTT TRBJ1-3 . . TRBV10-3
CSAIGGGFYTGELFF TGCAGTGCTATTGGCGGGGGGTTTTACACCGGGGAGCTGTTTTTT TRBJ2-2 TRBD2 few TRBV20-1
CASSWDITNEKLFF TGTGCCAGCAGCTGGGACATCACTAATGAAAAACTGTTTTTT TRBJ1-4 . . TRBV7-2
CASSLQGTYNEQFF TGTGCCAGCAGCCTGCAGGGGACCTACAATGAGCAGTTCTTC TRBJ2-1 . . TRBV9
CASSPCGPQHF TGCGCCAGCAGCCCCTGTGGGCCCCAGCATTTT TRBJ1-5 . few TRBV5-1
CSARDRGYYGYTF TGCAGTGCTAGAGATAGGGGCTACTATGGCTACACCTTC TRBJ1-2 . few TRBV20-1
CASSLVTTGGDEQFF TGTGCCAGCAGCTTAGTCACGACAGGGGGCGATGAGCAGTTCTTC TRBJ2-1 TRBD1 few TRBV7-9
CASSLSFQGPQHF TGTGCCAGCAGCCTCTCGTTCCAAGGGCCCCAGCATTTT TRBJ1-5 . . TRBV7-2
CSARILNTEAFF TGCAGTGCCCGCATTCTGAACACTGAAGCTTTCTTT TRBJ1-1 . few TRBV20-1
CASSLQPVDDEQFF TGTGCTAGCAGCTTACAACCCGTCGACGATGAGCAGTTCTTC TRBJ2-1 . many TRBV7-7
CASSLSQGTIGTQYF TGTGCCAGCAGCTTATCACAGGGAACCATTGGGACCCAGTACTTC TRBJ2-5 . once TRBV5-4
CASSPRMTASYEQYF TGTGCCAGCTCACCAAGGATGACAGCCTCCTACGAGCAGTACTTC TRBJ2-7 . . TRBV18
CASSLFGWGTHLYNEQFF TGTGCCAGCAGCTTATTTGGCTGGGGGACCCACCTGTACAATGAGCAGTTCTTC TRBJ2-1 . . TRBV7-3
CASSIWGDPSYNEQFF TGTGCCAGTAGTATATGGGGCGACCCCTCCTACAATGAGCAGTTCTTC TRBJ2-1 . few TRBV19
CASSENSFQYF TGTGCCAGCAGTGAGAACAGTTTTCAGTACTTC TRBJ2-4 . . TRBV2
CAWSVLGAGSWTGELFF TGTGCCTGGAGTGTACTCGGCGCAGGGAGCTGGACCGGGGAGCTGTTTTTT TRBJ2-2 . many TRBV30
CASSLGANTEAFF TGTGCCAGCAGTTTGGGAGCTAACACTGAAGCTTTCTTT TRBJ1-1 . . TRBV6-2/TRBV6-3
CATSPRAHSGANVLTF TGTGCCACCAGTCCCCGGGCCCACTCTGGGGCCAACGTCCTGACTTTC TRBJ2-6 . . TRBV24-1
CASSFWDRSYNEQFF TGTGCCAGCAGTTTCTGGGACAGGAGTTACAATGAGCAGTTCTTC TRBJ2-1 TRBD1 . TRBV27
CASSSLGGDGTDTQYF TGTGCCAGCAGCTCACTAGGGGGAGACGGCACAGATACGCAGTATTTT TRBJ2-3 . few TRBV5-5
CASSTPGQGSYEQYF TGTGCCAGCAGTACTCCGGGACAGGGCTCCTACGAGCAGTACTTC TRBJ2-7 TRBD1 . TRBV28
CASSQDSREVETQYF TGTGCCAGCAGCCAAGACTCGCGGGAGGTGGAGACCCAGTACTTC TRBJ2-5 TRBD2 . TRBV4-2
CASSVARLAVDTQYF TGTGCCAGCAGCGTAGCTCGGCTAGCTGTAGATACGCAGTATTTT TRBJ2-3 . . TRBV9
CASRPRQANSPLHF TGTGCCAGCAGACCTCGACAGGCTAATTCACCCCTCCACTTT TRBJ1-6 . few TRBV27
CASSLQGTGVTDTQYF TGTGCCAGCAGCCTCCAAGGGACAGGGGTTACCGATACGCAGTATTTT TRBJ2-3 TRBD1 many TRBV7-2
CATSPGTGRHEQYF TGTGCCACCAGCCCCGGGACAGGGAGACACGAGCAGTACTTC TRBJ2-7 TRBD1 many TRBV15
CASSSDGSSTDTQYF TGTGCCAGCAGCTCGGACGGTAGCAGCACAGATACGCAGTATTTT TRBJ2-3 . many TRBV3-1
CAWSRLAGYTGELFF TGTGCCTGGAGTAGACTAGCGGGCTACACCGGGGAGCTGTTTTTT TRBJ2-2 TRBD2 few TRBV30
CASSGRGPGELFF TGTGCCAGCAGTGGCAGGGGGCCCGGGGAGCTGTTTTTT TRBJ2-2 TRBD1 . TRBV5-4
CASSSRRDTEAFF TGTGCCAGCAGCTCCCGGCGGGACACTGAAGCTTTCTTT TRBJ1-1 . few TRBV7-9
CAWRAGGWNSPLHF TGTGCCTGGAGGGCAGGGGGCTGGAATTCACCCCTCCACTTT TRBJ1-6 TRBD1 . TRBV30
CSARDQGLAFDEQFF TGCAGTGCTAGAGATCAGGGACTAGCCTTCGATGAGCAGTTCTTC TRBJ2-1 TRBD2 medium-sized TRBV20-1
CASSRRGGGGVVGQFF TGTGCCAGCAGCCGACGTGGAGGCGGGGGGGTCGTTGGGCAGTTCTTC TRBJ2-1 TRBD2 few TRBV2
CASSLRQGISSGANVLTF TGCGCCAGCAGCCTCCGACAGGGGATTAGCTCTGGGGCCAACGTCCTGACTTTC TRBJ2-6 TRBD1 few TRBV4-1
CASSFSGGQPQHF TGCGCCAGCAGCTTTTCGGGTGGTCAGCCCCAGCATTTT TRBJ1-5 . . TRBV5-1
CASSLSPGEAFF TGTGCCAGTAGTTTATCACCGGGAGAAGCTTTCTTT TRBJ1-1 . once TRBV19
CASSESWLAGGQETQYF TGTGCCAGCAGTGAAAGTTGGCTAGCGGGAGGTCAAGAGACCCAGTACTTC TRBJ2-5 TRBD2 . TRBV25-1
CASSFKGLSSYEQYF TGTGCCAGCAGTTTTAAGGGGCTGAGCTCCTACGAGCAGTACTTC TRBJ2-7 . many TRBV12-3/TRBV12-4
CASSVESRGYNEQFF TGTGCCAGCAGCGTAGAGTCGAGGGGGTACAATGAGCAGTTCTTC TRBJ2-1 . few TRBV9
CSARASGRARGTDTQYF TGCAGTGCTAGGGCTAGCGGGAGGGCAAGAGGCACAGATACGCAGTATTTT TRBJ2-3 TRBD2 many TRBV20-1
CATSTTDTQYF TGTGCCACCAGTACCACAGATACGCAGTATTTT TRBJ2-3 . many TRBV24-1